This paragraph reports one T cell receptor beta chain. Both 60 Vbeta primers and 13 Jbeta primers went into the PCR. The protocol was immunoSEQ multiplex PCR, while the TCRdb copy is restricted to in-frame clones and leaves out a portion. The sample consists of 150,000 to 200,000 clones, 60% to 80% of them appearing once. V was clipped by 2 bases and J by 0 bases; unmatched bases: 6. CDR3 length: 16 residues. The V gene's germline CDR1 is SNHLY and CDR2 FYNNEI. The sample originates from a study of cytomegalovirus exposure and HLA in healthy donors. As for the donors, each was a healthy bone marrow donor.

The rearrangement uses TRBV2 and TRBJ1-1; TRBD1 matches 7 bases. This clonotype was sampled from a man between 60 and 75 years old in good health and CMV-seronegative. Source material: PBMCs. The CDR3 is CASSEIGTDMNTEAFF. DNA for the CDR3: TGTGCCAGCAGTGAAATAGGGACAGACATGAACACTGAAGCTTTCTTT.